This entry lists 26 T cell receptor beta chains sequenced from one sample in a study of cytomegalovirus exposure and HLA in healthy donors. This PCR relied on a set of 60 Vbeta primers and 13 Jbeta primers. Sequenced by immunoSEQ multiplex PCR; TCRdb stores in-frame clones only, minus some. The table has roughly 150,000 clones, 60% to 85% seen once. Sequenced: PBMCs. Receptors were obtained from a man aged 50-59 years in good health and CMV-seropositive.

The chain joins TRBV2 to TRBJ1-5; TRBD1 matches at 7 bases. The germline V gene has CDR1 SNHLY and CDR2 FYNNEI. V was pared by 7 bases and J by 3 bases, with 6 bases of the junction left unmatched. The CDR3 length is 14 residues. CDR3 nucleotides: TGTGCCAGCACCCCACAGGGGAACAATCAGCCCCAGCATTTT. Translated, it gives CASTPQGNNQPQHF. The variable domain in full, completed from reference TRBV2 and TRBJ1-5, reads EPEVTQTPSHQVTQMGQEVILRCVPISNHLYFYWYRQILGQKVEFLVSFYNNEISEKSEIFDDQFSVERPDGSNFTLKIRSTKLEDSAMYFCASTPQGNNQPQHFGDGTRLSIL.

This clone was recorded once. This chain joins TRBV5-6 and TRBJ2-2; possibly TRBD2 for D (7 bases). Trimming shortened V by 3 bases and J by 7 bases, and 16 bases separated the two germline ends. Germline V gene sequence: CDR1 SGHDT, CDR2 YYEEEE. The CDR3 consists of 15 residues. The CDR3 DNA follows: TGTGCCAGCAGCTCGTCCGGGGGGCTGGACGGGGAGCTGTTTTTT. This translates into CASSSSGGLDGELFF. Looking up the rest from reference TRBV5-6 and TRBJ2-2 gives the full variable domain: DAGVTQSPTHLIKTRGQQVTLRCSPKSGHDTVSWYQQALGQGPQFIFQYYEEEERQRGNFPDRFSGHQFPNYSSELNVNALLLGDSALYLCASSSSGGLDGELFFGEGSRLTVL.

This clone was observed a handful of times. The chain recombines TRBV6-5 with TRBJ1-1; no clear D gene. The CDR3 consists of 11 residues. Germline V gene sequence: CDR1 MNHEY, CDR2 SVGAGI. Trimming took off 9 bases at V and 0 bases at J, with 5 bases between the two ends. This chain's CDR3 is CASQMNTEAFF. DNA of the CDR3: TGTGCCAGTCAGATGAACACTGAAGCTTTCTTT.

The chain uses TRBV28 and TRBJ2-7; the D gene is possibly TRBD1 (6 bases). The CDR3 is made up of 13 amino acids. Trimming took 6 bases from V and 0 from J, leaving 9 bases between them. CDR1 is MDHEN and CDR2 is SYDVKM in the germline V gene. The CDR3 loop is CASRKTGSYEQYF. The CDR3 bases are TGTGCCAGCAGAAAGACAGGCTCCTACGAGCAGTACTTC.

V and J are TRBV5-1 and TRBJ2-2, with TRBD1 matching 8 bases. Germline lookup yields CDR1 SGHRS and CDR2 YFSETQ. The V segment lost 0 bases and the J segment 5 bases; nucleotides outside the gene matches: 9. This CDR3 is built from 17 residues. The CDR3 nucleotides are TGCGCCAGCAGCTTGGGGAACAGGGGGATCGATACCGGGGAGCTGTTTTTT. Amino acids: CASSLGNRGIDTGELFF.

In this sample, this clone turned up once. The rearrangement joins TRBV6-5 to TRBJ1-1, with D perhaps TRBD1 (5 bases). Per the germline V gene, CDR1 is MNHEY and CDR2 is SVGAGI. This CDR3 contains 14 residues. V gave up 4 bases and J gave up 1 base, with 10 bases separating them. CDR3 sequence: CASSLGPANTEAFF. In nucleotides, the CDR3 is TGTGCCAGCAGTTTGGGGCCGGCGAACACTGAAGCTTTCTTT.

V is TRBV5-4 and J is TRBJ1-1; possible D gene TRBD1, 6 bases. Germline lookup yields CDR1 SGHNT and CDR2 YYREEE (reference sequence). The CDR3 consists of 12 residues. Trimming pared 4 bases from V and 6 bases from J, leaving 10 bases between. In nucleotides, the CDR3 is TGTGCCAGCAGCCACCCAGGGGCTGAAGCTTTCTTT. Its translation is CASSHPGAEAFF.

The genes are TRBV11-2 and TRBJ2-3; 10 nucleotides line up with TRBD1. Per the germline V gene, CDR1 is SGHAT and CDR2 is FQNNGV. The V gene end was trimmed by 4 bases and the J gene end by 1 base; junction bases not matched to a gene: 8. There are 17 residues in the CDR3. CDR3 coding DNA: TGTGCCAGCAGCTCTAGAAGGGGGACAGGGGGCACAGATACGCAGTATTTT. Its protein product is CASSSRRGTGGTDTQYF.

The chain links TRBV29-1 to TRBJ1-2, with D uncertain. CDR3 size: 13 residues. Germline CDR1 and CDR2: SQVTM and ANQGSEA. Trimming cost V 3 bases and J 2 bases, with 10 bases left between them. The DNA of the CDR3 is TGCAGCGTTGACCTCGGGTTCAACTATGGCTACACCTTC. As protein: CSVDLGFNYGYTF.

The rearrangement links TRBV4-3 to TRBJ1-4; 8 nucleotides agree with TRBD1. Looked up from germline, CDR1 is LGHNA and CDR2 is YSLEER. The CDR3 length is 16 residues. V trimming: 2 bases; J trimming: 0 bases; junction bases outside the gene matches: 2. The CDR3 region has the DNA TGCGCCAGCAGCCAACCACAGGGGGCAACTAATGAAAAACTGTTTTTT. This codes for CASSQPQGATNEKLFF.

The chain joins TRBV7-9 to TRBJ1-5; unclear D gene. The V gene lost 5 bases and the J gene lost 0 bases, with 8 bases spanning the gap. The CDR3 runs 14 residues. Germline CDR1 and CDR2: SEHNR and FQNEAQ (reference sequence). In nucleotides, the CDR3 is TGTGCCAGCAGCCCTAGTTCTAGCAATCAGCCCCAGCATTTT. Translated, it gives CASSPSSSNQPQHF.

This chain links TRBV7-9 with TRBJ1-1, with TRBD1 identical over 7 bases. With V trimmed by 4 bases and J by 2 bases, 10 bases remained unmatched. The germline CDR1 and CDR2 sequences are SEHNR and FQNEAQ (reference sequence). This CDR3 comprises 16 residues. CDR3 region: CASSYPRDSQNTEAFF. The CDR3 DNA reads as TGTGCCAGCAGCTATCCCCGGGACAGCCAAAACACTGAAGCTTTCTTT. The full variable domain, its missing parts supplied by reference TRBV7-9 and TRBJ1-1, is DTGVSQNPRHKITKRGQNVTFRCDPISEHNRLYWYRQTLGQGPEFLTYFQNEAQLEKSRLLSDRFSAERPKGSFSTLEIQRTEQGDSAMYLCASSYPRDSQNTEAFFGQGTRLTVV.

The gene calls are TRBV21-1 and TRBJ1-1; the table's D call of TRBD1 was not tested on the DNA. TRBV21-1 is a pseudogene. The CDR3 extends over 17 amino acids. DNA for the CDR3: TGTGCCAGCAGCGGGGGGGGACAGGGGGAAATGAACACTGAAGCTTTCTTT. Protein: CASSGGGQGEMNTEAFF.

The chain links TRBV2 to TRBJ2-1, with TRBD2 matching 7 bases. The CDR3 spans 15 residues. Germline lookup yields CDR1 SNHLY and CDR2 FYNNEI. Germline trimming cut 2 bases from V and 0 bases from J; bases unmatched to any gene: 1. This chain's CDR3 is CASSEQRGSYNEQFF. As DNA, the CDR3 is TGTGCCAGCAGTGAACAGCGGGGCTCCTACAATGAGCAGTTCTTC.

V usage is TRBV5-4 and J usage is TRBJ2-7, with TRBD2 matching over 8 bases. CDR3 length: 15 amino acids. The V segment lost 4 bases and the J segment 4 bases; nucleotides outside the gene matches: 10. CDR1 SGHNT and CDR2 YYREEE come from the germline V gene (reference sequence). The CDR3: CASSPGGANLYEQYF. CDR3 DNA sequence: TGTGCCAGCAGCCCCGGGGGGGCCAACTTATACGAGCAGTACTTC.

The chain recombines TRBV7-2 with TRBJ2-2; 7 nucleotides align to TRBD1. CDR1 is SGHTA and CDR2 is FQGNSA in the germline V gene. The CDR3 spans 14 residues. With 6 bases clipped from V and 4 bases from J, the junction kept 5 bases outside the gene matches. DNA of the CDR3: TGTGCCAGCAGAGGGGGCGCTGGCACCGGGGAGCTGTTTTTT. Translating gives CASRGGAGTGELFF.

The CDR3 is CASRSTTGNYNQPQHF. CDR3 in DNA: TGTGCCAGTAGATCTACGACAGGAAACTACAATCAGCCCCAGCATTTT. The chain uses TRBV19 and TRBJ1-5, with D maybe TRBD1 (6 bases). Per germline, CDR1 LNHDA and CDR2 SQIVND (reference sequence). With 6 bases removed from V and 3 bases from J, the gap between germline ends came to 18 bases. The CDR3 has 16 residues.

The rearrangement links TRBV15 to TRBJ2-7; TRBD1 matches 7 bases. Germline assignment: CDR1 LNHNV and CDR2 YYDKDF (reference sequence). The CDR3 runs to 13 residues. The V segment lost 2 bases and the J segment 4 bases; nucleotides outside the gene matches: 2. The CDR3 nucleotides are TGTGCCACCAGCAGACAGACAGGGTACGAGCAGTACTTC. Protein: CATSRQTGYEQYF.

The chain employs TRBV10-3 and TRBJ1-5, with 9 nucleotides matching TRBD1. This CDR3 spans 15 amino acids. V was pared by 0 bases and J by 5 bases, with 2 bases of the junction left unmatched. Germline assignment: CDR1 ENHRY and CDR2 SYGVKD. CDR3 loop: CAISESGQGYQPQHF. CDR3 nucleotide sequence: TGTGCCATCAGTGAGTCGGGACAGGGTTATCAGCCCCAGCATTTT.

A word on this clone: Other DNA sequences in the sample encode the same CDR3. This chain connects TRBV18 to TRBJ1-1, with a tentative D call TRBD1 (6 bases). The V gene's germline CDR1 is KGHSH and CDR2 LQKENI. V was pared by 8 bases and J by 0 bases, with 10 bases between. The CDR3 has 13 residues. The CDR3 protein is CASLDRMNTEAFF. CDR3 nucleotides: TGTGCCAGCCTGGACAGAATGAACACTGAAGCTTTCTTT.

The CDR3 reads CASSLETGLMNTEAFF. CDR3 in DNA: TGCGCCAGCAGCTTGGAGACAGGCCTAATGAACACTGAAGCTTTCTTT. The chain has TRBV5-1 and TRBJ1-1, with D possibly being TRBD1 (6 bases). V was clipped by 0 bases and J by 0 bases, with 12 bases between them. Per germline, CDR1 SGHRS and CDR2 YFSETQ. The CDR3 contains 16 residues.

The chain recombines TRBV27 with TRBJ1-1; possible D gene TRBD1, 6 bases. CDR1 is MNHEY and CDR2 is SMNVEV in the germline V gene (reference sequence). The CDR3 contains 14 residues. V lost 3 bases to trimming and J lost 4 bases, with 12 bases between them. The CDR3 region is CASSFRTVGTEAFF. The CDR3 nucleotides are TGTGCCAGCAGTTTCCGGACAGTGGGCACTGAAGCTTTCTTT.

The chain couples TRBV19 to TRBJ2-7, with 11 positions matching TRBD2. The CDR3 is 15 residues long. With V trimmed by 3 bases and J by 4 bases, 5 bases remained unmatched. Per the germline V gene, CDR1 is LNHDA and CDR2 is SQIVND (reference sequence). In nucleotides, the CDR3 is TGTGCCAGTAGTATTTTCCTAGCGGGGGGTTACGAGCAGTACTTC. Protein product: CASSIFLAGGYEQYF.

The chain recombines TRBV7-2 with TRBJ1-1; TRBD1 agrees at 7 bases. J was trimmed by 0 bases and V by 5 bases; bases with no gene match: 3. The CDR3 totals 14 residues. Germline V gives CDR1 SGHTA, CDR2 FQGNSA. CDR3 nucleotide sequence: TGTGCCAGCAGCCTCGGACAGGTGAACACTGAAGCTTTCTTT. Encoded protein: CASSLGQVNTEAFF.

The chain links TRBV5-5 to TRBJ2-7; the match to TRBD2 covers 9 bases. Trimming removed 2 bases from V and 1 base from J; junction bases left unmatched: 7. The CDR3 sequence is 16 residues long. Germline-derived CDR1 and CDR2 are SGHKS and YYEKEE (reference sequence). The CDR3 sequence is CASSFRAGGGSYEQYF. The CDR3 DNA follows: TGTGCCAGCAGCTTCCGAGCGGGGGGTGGATCCTACGAGCAGTACTTC. Based on the CDR3 plus reference TRBV5-5 and TRBJ2-7, the full variable domain is DAGVTQSPTHLIKTRGQQVTLRCSPISGHKSVSWYQQVLGQGPQFIFQYYEKEERGRGNFPDRFSARQFPNYSSELNVNALLLGDSALYLCASSFRAGGGSYEQYFGPGTRLTVT.

The chain links TRBV5-5 to TRBJ1-6; D is uncertain. The V and J ends lost 3 bases and 7 bases respectively, with 14 bases between them. In germline, CDR1 is SGHKS, CDR2 YYEKEE (reference sequence). The CDR3 has 15 residues. The CDR3 sequence: CASSSIDSRNSPLHF. CDR3 in DNA: TGTGCCAGCAGCTCTATCGACTCACGGAATTCACCCCTCCACTTT.